This TCR beta chain was captured by sequencing in a study of blood T cell repertoires in COVID-19. Study-level background: Samples representing acute and convalescent COVID-19 were sourced from the United States, Italy and Spain. T cells, B-cell-depleted T cells, or PBMCs provided the cDNA or gDNA that served as material.

Original analysis: Scientists estimated how many nucleated cells there were by amplifying reference gene primers. TCRdb's copy holds only in-frame clones and misses some; the assay was immunoSEQ multiplex PCR. D and trimming come from the DNA, and the V and J calls and clone size come from that table. The sample holds over 150,000 clones, 78% seen once. This receptor was identified in an older man with acute or convalescent COVID-19. Sequencing was performed on peripheral blood.

CDR3 amino acids: CASSAKGPTSGANVLTF. CDR3 coding DNA: TGTGCCAGCAGCGCCAAGGGGCCGACCTCTGGGGCCAACGTCCTGACTTTC. The chain recombines TRBV2 with TRBJ2-6; D perhaps matches TRBD1 (5 bases). This CDR3 region has 17 residues. The ends were cut back, 6 bases at V and 0 bases at J, with 15 bases in the middle. The V gene's germline CDR1 is SNHLY and CDR2 FYNNEI.